This TCR beta chain derives from a study of post-analysis software for immune sequencing data. Points from the study as a whole: F-measure co-clustering was strong for batch-matched samples. About 5 TRBV segments occurring more often in patients than controls included TRBV5-6, TRBV5-1 and TRBV20-1. Patients with multiple sclerosis recorded significantly lower normalized Chao1 diversity than controls, the study found.

In this sample, this clonotype turned up a few times. Its target is not known. Unmatched junction bases numbered 1, after V lost 3 bases and J lost 1 base. The CDR3 extends over 15 amino acids. Germline V lookup: CDR1 SGHTA, CDR2 FQGNSA. Sequencing libraries made from TCR beta cDNA carried unique molecular identifiers. Each batch of about 0.9 to 10 million T cells produced a few hundred thousand cDNA molecules. TCRdb analysed the PCR reads with MiXCR anew, one entry per CDR3 protein. There are 750,000 to 950,000 distinct CDR3 sequences in the sample; 53% occur only once, and over 4% lies in the top ten.

This receptor was identified in a girl aged 5-17 years with multiple sclerosis. The sample comprised blood. The rearrangement uses TRBV7-2 and TRBJ2-3, with 10 nucleotides matching TRBD2. The CDR3 here is CASSFSGGGTDTQYF. The CDR3 nucleotides are TGTGCCAGCAGCTTCAGCGGGGGGGGCACAGATACGCAGTATTTT.